The 30 T cell receptor beta chains below were found in one sample sequenced in a study of T cells in Graves' hyperthyroidism and ophthalmopathy. Amplified TCR beta CDR3 regions derived from RNA transcripts. First-round RT-PCR targeting the TCR CDR3 was performed with the HTBI primer set. In TCRdb, the multiplex PCR reads were re-called with MiXCR into one record per CDR3 protein. Of 380,000 or so distinct CDR3 sequences listed, about 13% are singletons. The sequenced sample consisted of blood. The receptors were gathered from a man aged 25-45 years with Graves' hyperthyroidism that later progressed to Graves' ophthalmopathy.

This clonotype has a count of ten or more. The chain combines TRBV12-3 or TRBV12-4 with TRBJ1-1; no clear D. The CDR3 has 11 amino acids. V gave up 9 bases and J gave up 3 bases, with 8 bases separating them. CDR3 DNA: TGTGCCAGTTCGCTTCACACTGAAGCTTTCTTT. Its protein is CASSLHTEAFF.

The rearrangement uses TRBV12-5 and TRBJ2-3; D unresolved. V lost 0 bases and J lost 11, with 12 bases in between. The germline CDR1 and CDR2 sequences are LGHNT and FRNRAP. CDR3 length: 13 amino acids. The CDR3 region is CASGLVTPLGQYF. The CDR3 nucleotides are TGTGCTAGTGGTTTGGTAACCCCCTTGGGGCAGTATTTT.

Regarding this clonotype: A much larger clone lies one base from this, so it may be a read error. The CDR3, as DNA: TGTGCCAGCAGCCACCACGCTACTGTTTCCTACGAGCAGTACTTC. As protein: CASSHHATVSYEQYF. The chain has TRBV11-3 and TRBJ2-7; D is uncertain. The CDR3 is 15 residues long. The V end was cut by 5 bases, the J end by 1 base, with 15 bases between. Germline V gene data show CDR1 as SGHNT and CDR2 as YENEEA.

This clonotype occurred many times. This chain links TRBV11-2 with TRBJ2-1; TRBD2 agrees at 7 bases. With V trimmed by 4 bases and J by 8 bases, 11 bases remained unmatched. This CDR3 spans 15 amino acids. Germline loops: CDR1 SGHAT, CDR2 FQNNGV. The CDR3, as DNA: TGTGCCAGCAGCTCCCCCTCGACTAGCCCCCATGAGCAGTTCTTC. It yields the protein CASSSPSTSPHEQFF.

This clonotype was found many times. The chain joins TRBV9 to TRBJ1-1; 11 bases agree with TRBD1. The CDR3 spans 16 residues. V lost 4 bases and J lost 4; bases outside the gene matches: 9. The germline V gene encodes CDR1 SGDLS and CDR2 YYNGEE. The CDR3 coding sequence is TGTGCCAGCAGCCCCAGGACAGGGGGCTTCGGCACTGAAGCTTTCTTT. Protein: CASSPRTGGFGTEAFF.

This clonotype was detected ten times or more. The chain employs TRBV6-5 and TRBJ2-2; possible D gene TRBD2, 6 bases. CDR3 length equals 15 residues. The V gene's germline CDR1 is MNHEY and CDR2 SVGAGI. Trimming cost V 1 base and J 6 bases, with 12 bases left between them. CDR3 residues: CASSYFAGNAGELFF. CDR3 in DNA: TGTGCCAGCAGTTACTTCGCGGGGAATGCCGGGGAGCTGTTTTTT.

The chain carries TRBV4-1 and TRBJ1-2; no clear D. The CDR3 sequence is 13 residues long. V was clipped by 4 bases and J by 6 bases, with 12 bases between them. Germline V lookup: CDR1 MGHRA, CDR2 YSYEKL. The CDR3 DNA follows: TGCGCCAGCAGCCTAGCCACGAGAGATGGCTACACCTTC. Encoded protein: CASSLATRDGYTF.

This chain connects TRBV7-9 to TRBJ1-1; tentatively, D is TRBD1 (5 bases). V lost 1 base to trimming and J lost 4 bases, with 13 bases between them. The CDR3 runs 15 residues. Germline V CDR1 and CDR2: SEHNR, FQNEAQ (reference sequence). The CDR3: CASSLVRGLITEAFF. As DNA, the CDR3 is TGTGCCAGCAGCTTAGTTAGGGGACTCATCACTGAAGCTTTCTTT.

In its sample, this clonotype was seen many times. V and J are TRBV7-2 and TRBJ2-7; D tentatively fits TRBD1 or TRBD2 (6 bases each). Germline V gives CDR1 SGHTA, CDR2 FQGNSA. Trimming took off 5 bases at V and 0 bases at J, with 14 bases between the two ends. This CDR3 spans 15 amino acids. This chain's CDR3 is CASSLQGGTSYEQYF. Written as DNA, the CDR3 is TGTGCCAGCAGCCTACAGGGAGGCACCTCCTACGAGCAGTACTTC.

This clonotype was observed a few times. The rearrangement links TRBV19 to TRBJ1-1, with 8 positions matching TRBD1. This CDR3 spans 13 amino acids. Per the germline V gene, CDR1 is LNHDA and CDR2 is SQIVND (reference sequence). Losses at the gene ends were 5 bases for V and 6 bases for J; bases not matched to a gene: 5. The CDR3 coding sequence is TGTGCCAGTAGTGACAGGGGTAAGGCTGAAGCTTTCTTT. It codes for CASSDRGKAEAFF.

The CDR3: CASSLRATFQETQYF. CDR3 sequence (DNA): TGTGCCAGCTCACTACGGGCTACTTTTCAGGAGACCCAGTACTTC. This chain links TRBV18 with TRBJ2-5; D remains unclear. CDR1 and CDR2 from the germline V gene are KGHSH and LQKENI. V lost 4 bases and J lost 5, with 17 bases in between. This CDR3 is built from 15 residues.

This rearrangement joins TRBV6-1 to TRBJ2-4; no definite D call. The CDR3 sequence is 14 residues long. CDR1 is MNHNS and CDR2 is SASEGT in the germline V gene. The V and J ends lost 1 base and 4 bases respectively, with 8 bases between them. The CDR3 DNA reads TGTGCCAGCAGTGAAGTGCCCGGGAAAAACATTCAGTACTTC. This sequence encodes CASSEVPGKNIQYF.

This clonotype was recorded many times. The chain combines TRBV20-1 with TRBJ1-1; no reliable D call. The CDR3 spans 11 residues. V shed 7 bases and J shed 5 bases, with 11 bases lying between them. CDR1 is DFQATT and CDR2 is SNEGSKA in the germline V gene (reference sequence). CDR3 in amino acids: CSVALITEAFF. Written as DNA, the CDR3 is TGCAGTGTAGCCCTGATAACTGAAGCTTTCTTT.

This clonotype was picked up many times. V is TRBV10-3 and J is TRBJ1-5, with 8 bases matching TRBD1. CDR3 size: 14 residues. Germline CDR1 and CDR2: ENHRY and SYGVKD. V gave up 6 bases and J gave up 4 bases; unmatched junction bases: 5. CDR3 coding DNA: TGTGCCATCAGCGACAGGGGTCGGAATCAGCCCCAGCATTTT. This gives the protein CAISDRGRNQPQHF.

This clonotype has ten or more counts. In DNA form, the CDR3 reads TGCAGCGTTGATAGCGGGGGGGCCCTTACTGTGGGAGATACGCAGTATTTT. Translating it yields CSVDSGGALTVGDTQYF. The chain links TRBV29-1 to TRBJ2-3; TRBD2 matches 11 bases. The V and J ends lost 3 bases and 5 bases, in that order; junction bases with no gene match: 13. The CDR3 is 17 residues long. Germline CDR1 and CDR2: SQVTM and ANQGSEA.

The chain employs TRBV9 and TRBJ2-5; D is possibly TRBD1 (5 bases). The ends were cut back, 3 bases at V and 2 bases at J, with 8 bases in the middle. This CDR3 has 13 amino acids. Looked up from germline, CDR1 is SGDLS and CDR2 is YYNGEE. The CDR3 protein is CASSGGAQETQYF. Here the CDR3 DNA reads TGTGCCAGCAGCGGTGGGGCACAAGAGACCCAGTACTTC.

Regarding this clonotype: A junction end diverges from the germline sequence, so it may reflect a read error. The rearrangement links TRBV6-4 to TRBJ2-7, with a weak D call TRBD1 (6 bases). Germline values: CDR1 MRHNA, CDR2 SNTAGT. This CDR3 contains 16 residues. The CDR3 here is CASSYSIRTVNYEQYF. The CDR3 coding sequence is TGTGCCAGCAGTTACTCGATCAGGACAGTAAACTACGAGCAGTACTTC.

V gene TRBV24-1 combines with J gene TRBJ2-1; D perhaps matches TRBD1 (5 bases). CDR1 KGHDR and CDR2 SFDVKD come from the germline V gene. Trimming stripped 4 bases from V and 5 bases from J, with 11 bases between. The CDR3 length is 14 residues. In nucleotides, the CDR3 is TGTGCCACCAGTGACCCTGACAGTCACAATGAGCAGTTCTTC. This translates into CATSDPDSHNEQFF.

This clonotype was detected many times. The CDR3 DNA sequence: TGTGCCATCAGTGAAAGGGCAGTGAACCCCTACGAGCAGTACTTC. Translating it yields CAISERAVNPYEQYF. The genes are TRBV10-3 and TRBJ2-7, with no clear D. Trimming pared 3 bases from V and 2 bases from J, leaving 14 bases between. In germline, CDR1 is ENHRY, CDR2 SYGVKD. CDR3 size: 15 residues.

This clonotype appeared many times. This chain joins TRBV30 and TRBJ2-4; weak D call: TRBD1 (6 bases). V was shortened by 1 base and J by 2 bases, with 9 bases between the two germline ends. This CDR3 is built from 14 residues. Per the germline V gene, CDR1 is GTSNPN and CDR2 is SVGIG (reference sequence). In nucleotides, the CDR3 is TGTGCCTGGAGTGAAGGGGGAACCAAAAACATTCAGTACTTC. It encodes CAWSEGGTKNIQYF.

The table lists this clonotype with many counts. The rearrangement joins TRBV6-5 to TRBJ1-1; the D is unclear. In germline, CDR1 is MNHEY, CDR2 SVGAGI. V was pared by 0 bases and J by 1 base, with 6 bases between. The CDR3 consists of 14 residues. The CDR3 region is CASSYSYENTEAFF. The CDR3 DNA is TGTGCCAGCAGTTACTCGTACGAGAACACTGAAGCTTTCTTT.

Many counts were recorded for this clonotype. The rearrangement uses TRBV6-1 and TRBJ2-1; D might be TRBD1 or TRBD2, each matching 6 bases. The CDR3 runs to 15 residues. Per germline, CDR1 MNHNS and CDR2 SASEGT. V gave up 5 bases and J gave up 8 bases, with 19 bases separating them. CDR3 nucleotide sequence: TGTGCCAGCAGTCCAACAGGGAAGGGGGGCTATGAGCAGTTCTTC. This encodes CASSPTGKGGYEQFF.

This clonotype was seen only once. CDR3 sequence: CASSYAQGNTEYF. The CDR3 DNA reads as TGTGCCAGCAGTTACGCACAGGGGAATACCGAGTACTTC. The chain employs TRBV6-5 and TRBJ2-5; 7 bases are shared with TRBD1. The V and J ends lost 2 bases and 12 bases, in that order; junction bases with no gene match: 9. The CDR3 covers 13 residues. From germline, CDR1 is MNHEY and CDR2 SVGAGI.

This clonotype turned up a few times. The chain employs TRBV7-6 and TRBJ1-1, with TRBD1 as a possible D gene (5 bases). The V gene's germline CDR1 is SGHVS and CDR2 FNYEAQ. The CDR3 runs 18 residues. The germline V and J ends were trimmed by 1 base and 3 bases, with 21 bases remaining between them. The CDR3 bases are TGTGCCAGCAGCTTAGGTCTGCCAGGGCCCCGTTGGGACACTGAAGCTTTCTTT. It encodes CASSLGLPGPRWDTEAFF.

Many counts were recorded for this clonotype. The V and J genes are TRBV3-1 and TRBJ2-1; possible D gene TRBD1, 5 bases. From germline, CDR1 is LGHDT and CDR2 YNNKEL (reference sequence). V lost 1 base, J lost 9 bases, and 16 bases lay in between. The CDR3 extends over 15 amino acids. This chain's CDR3 is CASSQGGQGKGEQFF. The CDR3 DNA is TGTGCCAGCAGCCAAGGTGGGCAGGGAAAAGGTGAGCAGTTCTTC.

Ten or more counts support this clonotype. The chain uses TRBV6-5 and TRBJ2-5, with a tentative D call TRBD1 (6 bases). Trimming stripped 2 bases from V and 5 bases from J, with 12 bases between. CDR3 size: 14 residues. Germline CDR1 reads MNHEY; CDR2 reads SVGAGI. CDR3 coding DNA: TGTGCCAGCAGTTACGGGGGCCTGGGGGAGACCCAGTACTTC. Amino acids: CASSYGGLGETQYF.

This clonotype was detected many times. The gene calls are TRBV28 and TRBJ1-5; tentative D call: TRBD1 (5 bases). The length of the CDR3 is 12 residues. Trimming cost V 8 bases and J 5 bases, with 10 bases left between them. Germline values: CDR1 MDHEN, CDR2 SYDVKM. CDR3 coding DNA: TGTGCCAGCGGAAGGGGACATCAGCCCCAGCATTTT. This encodes CASGRGHQPQHF.

In its sample, this clonotype was seen once. The genes are TRBV5-1 and TRBJ2-1; 14 nucleotides line up with TRBD2. Germline V lookup: CDR1 SGHRS, CDR2 YFSETQ. The CDR3 contains 18 residues. With 4 bases clipped from V and 3 bases from J, the junction kept 9 bases outside the gene matches. For the CDR3, the DNA is TGCGCCAGCAGCCCCGGGACTAGCGGGGGCCAATACTACAATGAGCAGTTCTTC. Its translation is CASSPGTSGGQYYNEQFF.

This clonotype was seen many times. V usage is TRBV20-1 and J usage is TRBJ2-1; TRBD2 matches at 10 bases. V trimming: 6 bases; J trimming: 4 bases; junction bases outside the gene matches: 3. CDR3 length equals 13 residues. CDR1 is DFQATT, CDR2 SNEGSKA, per germline (reference sequence). For the CDR3, the DNA is TGCAGTGCCGGACTAGCGGTTTACAATGAGCAGTTCTTC. Protein product: CSAGLAVYNEQFF.

The sample holds many counts of this clonotype. The chain employs TRBV11-2 and TRBJ2-7; D might be TRBD1 (5 bases). Germline V gene lookup returns CDR1 SGHAT and CDR2 FQNNGV. The ends were cut back, 1 base at V and 1 base at J, with 11 bases in the middle. The CDR3 runs 15 residues. In nucleotides, the CDR3 is TGTGCCAGCAGCTTAGTGGCAGGGTCGTCCTACGAGCAGTACTTC. Encoded protein: CASSLVAGSSYEQYF. Variable domain in full (rest from reference TRBV11-2 and TRBJ2-7): EAGVAQSPRYKIIEKRQSVAFWCNPISGHATLYWYQQILGQGPKLLIQFQNNGVVDDSQLPKDRFSAERLKGVDSTLKIQPAKLEDSAVYLCASSLVAGSSYEQYFGPGTRLTVT.